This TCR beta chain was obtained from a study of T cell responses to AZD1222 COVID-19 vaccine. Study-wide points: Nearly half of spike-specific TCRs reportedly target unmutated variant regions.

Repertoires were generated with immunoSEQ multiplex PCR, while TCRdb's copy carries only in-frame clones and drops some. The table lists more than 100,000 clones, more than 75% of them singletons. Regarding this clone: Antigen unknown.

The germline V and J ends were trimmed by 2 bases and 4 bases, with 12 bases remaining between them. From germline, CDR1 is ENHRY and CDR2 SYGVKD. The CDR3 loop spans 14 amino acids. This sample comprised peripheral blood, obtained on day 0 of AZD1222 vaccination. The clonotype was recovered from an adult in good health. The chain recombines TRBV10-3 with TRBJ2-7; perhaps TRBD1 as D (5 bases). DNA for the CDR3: TGTGCCATCAGTGAGACCCTAACAGGATACGAGCAGTACTTC. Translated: CAISETLTGYEQYF.